Presented here are 5 T cell receptor beta chains from one specimen sequenced in a study of control samples from healthy donors and cancer patients. Clones were read by immunoSEQ multiplex PCR, and TCRdb kept only the in-frame ones, dropping some. The table records over 100,000 clones, more than 90% of them present only once. Sequenced: blood. These receptors came from a man aged 18 to 30 in good health.

This chain joins TRBV11-2 and TRBJ2-1, with D maybe TRBD2 (7 bases). Between the trimmed V and J ends, which lost 4 bases and 1 base, there was a span of 20 bases. This CDR3 has 18 residues. Germline-derived CDR1 and CDR2 are SGHAT and FQNNGV. The CDR3: CASSSLKRGGPSYNEQFF. CDR3 in DNA: TGTGCCAGCAGCTCACTAAAGCGCGGGGGCCCGTCCTACAATGAGCAGTTCTTC.

The CDR3 loop is CASSAAGSSFYGYTF. CDR3 sequence (DNA): TGTGCCAGCAGCGCAGCCGGGTCCTCCTTCTATGGCTACACCTTC. This chain uses TRBV7-6 with TRBJ1-2; D uncertain. Germline V lookup: CDR1 SGHVS, CDR2 FNYEAQ. The CDR3 has 15 residues. V shed 5 bases and J shed 4 bases, with 17 bases lying between them.

Here the CDR3 reads CASSPTAPTGSNQPQHF. CDR3 coding DNA: TGTGCCAGCAGCCCGACGGCCCCGACAGGTAGCAATCAGCCCCAGCATTTT. The chain couples TRBV7-9 to TRBJ1-5, with D possibly matching TRBD1 (6 bases). Germline CDR1 is SEHNR and CDR2 is FQNEAQ (reference sequence). V lost 5 bases to trimming and J lost 0 bases, with 17 bases between them. This CDR3 has 17 residues.

This clone came up once. This rearrangement joins TRBV11-2 to TRBJ2-2; D gene unclear. The CDR3 runs to 15 residues. Between the trimmed V and J ends, which lost 1 base and 4 bases, there was a span of 10 bases. The germline V gene has CDR1 SGHAT and CDR2 FQNNGV. In DNA, the CDR3 is TGTGCCAGCAGCTTAGTAGGGTCGGGCACCGGGGAGCTGTTTTTT. It codes for CASSLVGSGTGELFF.

The chain couples TRBV9 to TRBJ2-3, with D unclear. V was clipped by 0 bases and J by 0 bases, with 5 bases between them. Per germline, CDR1 SGDLS and CDR2 YYNGEE. The CDR3 contains 14 residues. The CDR3 DNA follows: TGTGCCAGCAGCGTAGCGGTTAGCACAGATACGCAGTATTTT. It encodes CASSVAVSTDTQYF.